A selection of T cell receptor beta chains follows, all from one sample in a study of early T cells in non-severe SARS-CoV-2 infection. TCRdb passed the 5' RACE reads through MiXCR, listing each CDR3 protein once. The top ten hold about 7% of the sample, which has 45,000 to 50,000 distinct CDR3 sequences, 6% to 8% seen once. The material was whole blood, obtained at baseline. These receptors were taken from an adult who was a healthcare worker with PCR-confirmed SARS-CoV-2 infection or an uninfected control (not recorded which). The CDR3 runs from the conserved cysteine through the conserved F or W. Each record gives: D gene, clone size, V gene, J gene, CDR3 protein, CDR3 DNA. D genes are given only for firm matches. Clone size is not always given. Where it is, it says once, few, many or a class for expanded clones.

TRBD1,few,TRBV2,TRBJ1-5,CASSGQGANQPQHF,TGTGCCAGCAGTGGGCAGGGGGCCAATCAGCCCCAGCATTTT
TRBD2,few,TRBV6-2/TRBV6-3,TRBJ2-7,CASSQRTSGEQYF,TGTGCCAGCAGTCAGAGGACTAGCGGGGAGCAGTACTTC
.,many,TRBV6-1,TRBJ2-2,CALGKRDRSSGELFF,TGTGCCTTAGGTAAACGTGACAGGTCATCCGGGGAGCTGTTTTTT
TRBD1,.,TRBV20-1,TRBJ1-2,CSARDWGGGVIYGYTF,TGCAGTGCTAGAGATTGGGGAGGGGGCGTAATCTATGGCTACACCTTC
.,many,TRBV20-1,TRBJ2-5,CSARAPPVQYF,TGCAGTGCTAGAGCCCCTCCCGTCCAGTACTTC
.,.,TRBV27,TRBJ2-7,CASSGSDEMYEQYF,TGTGCCAGCAGTGGGAGCGATGAGATGTACGAGCAGTACTTC
.,many,TRBV7-8,TRBJ2-3,CASSLALTRGGDTQYF,TGTGCCAGCAGCTTAGCGCTGACAAGGGGGGGGGATACGCAGTATTTT
.,few,TRBV12-3/TRBV12-4,TRBJ1-4,CASSFRQGSEKLFF,TGTGCCAGCAGTTTTCGGCAGGGCAGCGAAAAACTGTTTTTT
.,many,TRBV3-1,TRBJ2-3,CASSQDGTDTQYF,TGTGCCAGCAGCCAAGATGGGACGGATACGCAGTATTTT
.,.,TRBV7-9,TRBJ2-7,CASSPVWGRYEQYF,TGTGCCAGCAGCCCTGTTTGGGGGCGGTACGAGCAGTACTTC